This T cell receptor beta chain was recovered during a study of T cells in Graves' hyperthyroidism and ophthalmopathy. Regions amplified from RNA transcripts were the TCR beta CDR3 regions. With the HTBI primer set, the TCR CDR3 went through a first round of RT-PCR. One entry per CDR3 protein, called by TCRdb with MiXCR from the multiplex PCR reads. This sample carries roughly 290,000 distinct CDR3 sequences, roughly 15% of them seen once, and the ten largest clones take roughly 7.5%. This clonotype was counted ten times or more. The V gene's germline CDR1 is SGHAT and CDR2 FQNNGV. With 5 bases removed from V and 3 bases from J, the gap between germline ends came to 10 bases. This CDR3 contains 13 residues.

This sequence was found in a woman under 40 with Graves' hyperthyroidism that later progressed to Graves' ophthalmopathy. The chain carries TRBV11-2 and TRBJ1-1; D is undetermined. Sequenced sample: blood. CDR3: CASSTRSYTEAFF. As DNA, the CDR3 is TGTGCCAGCAGCACCCGGTCTTACACTGAAGCTTTCTTT. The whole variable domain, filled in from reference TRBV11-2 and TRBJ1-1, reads EAGVAQSPRYKIIEKRQSVAFWCNPISGHATLYWYQQILGQGPKLLIQFQNNGVVDDSQLPKDRFSAERLKGVDSTLKIQPAKLEDSAVYLCASSTRSYTEAFFGQGTRLTVV.